This T cell receptor beta chain was sequenced during a study of spatial heterogeneity in lung cancer. At the level of the study: There were consistently more beta-chain sequences detected than alpha-chain sequences. Every unique TCR and UMI combination, on average, appeared more than ten times in raw reads.

The germline V gene has CDR1 DFQATT and CDR2 SNEGSKA (reference sequence). V lost 4 bases, J lost 3 bases, and 6 bases stayed unmatched. This CDR3 comprises 14 residues. This clonotype was counted only a few times. Every TCR cDNA molecule bore a unique molecular identifier. MiXCR was run by TCRdb on the 5' RACE reads, yielding one entry per CDR3 protein. In the table there are 90,000 or so distinct CDR3 sequences, 7.5% to 10% of which are singletons. Time point in this sample: sample taken at primary tumor resection. No cells were sorted before sequencing. The whole RNA sequenced was extracted from tumor, nontumor lung or frozen PBMC. Samples were obtained from around 73 donors, all untreated early-stage non-small cell lung cancer patients.

The chain carries TRBV20-1 and TRBJ2-1; 7 nucleotides line up with TRBD1. The sample in question was PBMCs, obtained at surgery. The TCR was taken from a male donor with early-stage non-small cell lung cancer. The CDR3 region is CSAIQGSLYNEQFF. The CDR3 coding sequence is TGCAGTGCTATACAGGGGTCCCTCTACAATGAGCAGTTCTTC.